The sequence of this T cell receptor (beta chain) was determined in a study of blood T cell repertoires in COVID-19. Study summary: COVID-19 samples collected from the United States, Italy and Spain covered acute and convalescent phases.

The recovered donors of Cohort 3 showed two negative PCRs, clearance, or symptom resolution. Authors' data handling: By means of reference gene primer amplification, nucleated cell counts were estimated. The protocol was immunoSEQ multiplex PCR, while the TCRdb copy is restricted to in-frame clones and leaves out a portion. V, J and clone size derive from that table, while D and trimming were established from the DNA sequence. Here the sample spans fewer than 450,000 clones, around 91% being singletons. Sequenced input: PBMCs or T cells enriched from blood (not recorded which). The source of this sequence is a man younger than 35 who had recovered from COVID-19.

The CDR3 protein is CASSSGLAGALRYF. The CDR3 nucleotides are TGTGCCAGCAGTTCGGGACTAGCGGGGGCTTTGCGGTACTTC. The chain carries TRBV5-4 and TRBJ2-5; 14 positions match TRBD2. Trimming took 5 bases from V and 13 from J; bases not matched to a gene: 10. CDR1 and CDR2 (germline): SGHNT, YYREEE (reference sequence). CDR3 size: 14 residues.